This TCR beta chain was sequenced during a study of blood T cells in healthy people across ages. On this clonotype: Antigen specificity is unknown.

Through a sample-barcoded 5' primer and a J-beta primer mix, a second PCR was run for roughly 6 to 12 cycles. A template-switch adaptor with 12 random nucleotides tagged each cDNA molecule. MiXCR was run by TCRdb on the 5' RACE reads, yielding one entry per CDR3 protein. Found here are around 800,000 distinct CDR3 sequences, 62% of them singletons; the top ten hold roughly 26%. This CDR3 is built from 16 residues. V lost 2 bases and J lost 4; bases outside the gene matches: 8. Germline V gene lookup returns CDR1 LGHNA and CDR2 YSLEER. General study points: In long-lived donors, naive CD4+ cell counts and diversity exceeded those of aged donors.

Donation came from healthy Caucasian individuals in Russia who were aged about 6 to 95. Per individual sample, total RNA of at least 5.5 micrograms was extracted. The specimen sequenced was blood. The chain carries TRBV4-3 and TRBJ2-1; TRBD1 agrees at 7 bases. The TCR was taken from a man aged 25-45 years in good health. CDR3: CASSQTARGLYNEQFF. Written as DNA, the CDR3 is TGCGCCAGCAGCCAAACCGCCAGGGGGTTGTACAATGAGCAGTTCTTC.